The 8 T cell receptor beta chains below were found in one sample sequenced in a study of T cell responses to AZD1222 COVID-19 vaccine (TCRdb year 2021). In light of the paper, this sample's time point label describes: baseline before first vaccination. Library generation was performed with the immunoSEQ multiplex PCR assay. TCRdb retrieved this table from immuneACCESS and kept in-frame rearrangements only. Not all clones are present; in checked studies, unresolved V genes account for under half, and no reason is known for the remainder. Present in this sample are around 120,000 clones, around 93% of which were seen just once. The ten most abundant clones make up more than 13% of the sample. The sample consisted of peripheral blood, taken on day 0 of AZD1222 vaccination. The origin of the receptors is an adult in good health.

This clone was counted a single time. The rearrangement uses TRBV27 and TRBJ2-2; tentatively, D is TRBD2 (7 bases). CDR3 size: 15 residues. Per germline, CDR1 MNHEY and CDR2 SMNVEV (reference sequence). V shed 6 bases and J shed 5 bases, with 16 bases lying between them. CDR3 DNA sequence: TGTGCCAGCAGCATCCGGGGGGCGGGGACCGGGGAGCTGTTTTTT. It encodes CASSIRGAGTGELFF.

The rearrangement uses TRBV4-3 and TRBJ1-1; possible D gene TRBD1, 6 bases. The CDR3 is made up of 14 amino acids. Trimming removed 3 bases at V and 6 bases at J, with 14 bases between. In germline, CDR1 is LGHNA, CDR2 YSLEER. The CDR3 coding sequence is TGCGCCAGCAGCCATTCCCAGGGGTTCGCTGAAGCTTTCTTT. Translated: CASSHSQGFAEAFF.

CDR3 amino acids: CASSTHRGGNQPQHF. The CDR3 nucleotides read TGTGCCAGTAGTACACACAGGGGGGGCAATCAGCCCCAGCATTTT. The rearrangement joins TRBV19 to TRBJ1-5, with 8 bases identical to TRBD1. With V trimmed by 4 bases and J by 2 bases, 4 bases remained unmatched. The germline V gene has CDR1 LNHDA and CDR2 SQIVND (reference sequence). The CDR3 length is 15 residues.

The genes are TRBV3-1 (or the pseudogene TRBV3-2) and TRBJ2-7, with D perhaps matching TRBD1 (5 bases). Germline CDR1 LGHDT, CDR2 YNNKEL (reference sequence). CDR3 size: 14 residues. The V and J ends lost 0 bases and 5 bases respectively, with 11 bases between them. CDR3 protein: CASSQEMLGHEQYF. In DNA form, the CDR3 reads TGTGCCAGCAGCCAAGAGATGTTGGGGCACGAGCAGTACTTC.

The rearrangement links TRBV3-1 (or the pseudogene TRBV3-2) to TRBJ2-7, with no clear D. V lost 0 bases to trimming and J lost 5 bases, with 5 bases between them. The CDR3 contains 12 residues. Germline values: CDR1 LGHDT, CDR2 YNNKEL (reference sequence). The CDR3 loop reads CASSQDLDEQYF. Written as DNA, the CDR3 is TGTGCCAGCAGCCAAGATTTAGACGAGCAGTACTTC.

This clone occurred a few times. The chain combines TRBV4-3 with TRBJ2-7; TRBD2 matches 9 bases. J gave up 3 bases and V 1 base, and 4 bases lay outside the gene matches. The CDR3 is 15 residues long. The V gene's germline CDR1 is LGHNA and CDR2 YSLEER. Written as DNA, the CDR3 is TGCGCCAGCAGCCAAGCAGCGGGAGGACTCTACGAGCAGTACTTC. Its protein is CASSQAAGGLYEQYF.

The chain couples TRBV5-5 to TRBJ2-5; the D gene could be TRBD1 or TRBD2 (5 bases each). The CDR3 is made up of 13 amino acids. Trimming took 3 bases from V and 9 from J, leaving 15 bases between them. Per the germline V gene, CDR1 is SGHKS and CDR2 is YYEKEE (reference sequence). The DNA for the CDR3 is TGTGCCAGCAGCTCCCAGGCAGGGCGGGCCCAGTACTTC. Its protein product is CASSSQAGRAQYF. The full variable domain, completed using reference TRBV5-5 and TRBJ2-5, is DAGVTQSPTHLIKTRGQQVTLRCSPISGHKSVSWYQQVLGQGPQFIFQYYEKEERGRGNFPDRFSARQFPNYSSELNVNALLLGDSALYLCASSSQAGRAQYFGPGTRLLVL.

The chain has TRBV5-6 and TRBJ1-1; 9 positions agree with TRBD1. This CDR3 spans 16 amino acids. Germline assignment: CDR1 SGHDT and CDR2 YYEEEE. Trimming took 5 bases from V and 2 from J; bases not matched to a gene: 10. In DNA, the CDR3 is TGTGCCAGCAGACCTGGACAGGGGTATACCAACACTGAAGCTTTCTTT. As protein: CASRPGQGYTNTEAFF.